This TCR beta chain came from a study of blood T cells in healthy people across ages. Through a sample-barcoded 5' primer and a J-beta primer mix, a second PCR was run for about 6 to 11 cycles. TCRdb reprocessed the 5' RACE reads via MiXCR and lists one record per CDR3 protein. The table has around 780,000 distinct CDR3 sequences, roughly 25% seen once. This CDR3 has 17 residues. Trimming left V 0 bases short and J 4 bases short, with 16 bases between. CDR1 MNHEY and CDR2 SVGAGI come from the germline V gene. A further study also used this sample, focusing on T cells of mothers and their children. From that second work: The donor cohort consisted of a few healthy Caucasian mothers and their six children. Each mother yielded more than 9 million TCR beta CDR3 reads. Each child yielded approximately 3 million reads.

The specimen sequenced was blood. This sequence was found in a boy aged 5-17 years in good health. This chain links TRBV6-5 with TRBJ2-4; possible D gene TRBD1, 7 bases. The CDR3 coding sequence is TGTGCCAGCAGTTACTCGTCCTCGGCAGGGGGGAAAAACATTCAGTACTTC. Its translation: CASSYSSSAGGKNIQYF.